The rows below give T cell receptor beta chains drawn from one sample of a study of spatial heterogeneity in lung cancer. TCRdb re-analysed the 5' RACE reads in MiXCR, keeping a single row per CDR3 protein. The sample contains about 20,000 distinct CDR3 sequences, 15% of which appear only once. The sample consisted of lung tumor tissue, taken at surgery. The receptors originated from a female donor with early-stage non-small cell lung cancer. The CDR3 runs from the conserved cysteine through the conserved F or W. A D gene is named only where the DNA matches it firmly. For some rows the clone size is stated as once, few or many, or as a class when expanded; others skip it.

.	.	TRBV10-2	TRBJ2-7	TGCGCCAGCAGAGTTACCGTCTCCTACGAGCAGTACTTC	CASRVTVSYEQYF
TRBD2	many	TRBV7-8	TRBJ2-7	TGTGCCAGCAGCTTCAGCGGGACTAACTACGAGCAGTACTTC	CASSFSGTNYEQYF
.	many	TRBV2	TRBJ2-3	TGTGCCGAGTCGGACGGCACAGATACGCAGTATTTT	CAESDGTDTQYF
.	.	TRBV28	TRBJ2-1	TGTGCCAGCAGTTTAGAGACAGCGAATGAGCAGTTCTTC	CASSLETANEQFF
.	many	TRBV7-3	TRBJ2-7	TGTGCCAGCAGCTTATGGGCCGGAGGTACCTACGAGCAGTACTTC	CASSLWAGGTYEQYF
.	many	TRBV20-1	TRBJ2-1	TGCAGTGCTAGAGACCACAACCTGTGGCAGTTCTTC	CSARDHNLWQFF
TRBD1	many	TRBV20-1	TRBJ2-1	TGCAGTGCTAGAGATCCAAGCAGGGGGCTGGATGAGCAGTTCTTC	CSARDPSRGLDEQFF
.	few	TRBV5-4	TRBJ2-3	TGTGCCAGCAGCCCCAGGGCCTCCACAGATACGCAGTATTTT	CASSPRASTDTQYF
.	.	TRBV7-8	TRBJ2-1	TGTGCCAGCAGCTTCCCCAGACGTCTAGGCGGGCTTGAGCAGTTCTTC	CASSFPRRLGGLEQFF
.	few	TRBV6-1	TRBJ2-1	TGTGCCAGCAGTGACATTTGGGTAAATGAGCAGTTCTTC	CASSDIWVNEQFF
TRBD2	medium-sized	TRBV3-1	TRBJ2-2	TGTGCCAGCAGCCTCTGGACTAGCGGGGAGACCGGGGAGCTGTTTTTT	CASSLWTSGETGELFF
.	.	TRBV6-5	TRBJ2-2	TGTGCCAGCAGTTACTCGGGCGGGTCGAACACCGGGGAGCTGTTTTTT	CASSYSGGSNTGELFF
.	few	TRBV20-1	TRBJ2-2	TGCAGTGCTAGTGCATACAGGGACACCGGGGAGCTGTTTTTT	CSASAYRDTGELFF
TRBD2	many	TRBV20-1	TRBJ2-1	TGCAGTGCTAGAGATAGCGGGAGTTACAATGAGCAGTTCTTC	CSARDSGSYNEQFF
TRBD2	.	TRBV29-1	TRBJ2-5	TGCAGCGCTGTGGTCGGGGGGGAGACCCAGTACTTC	CSAVVGGETQYF
.	many	TRBV7-2	TRBJ2-1	TGTGCCAGCAGCCCACGCATTTCTAGCGCATCCTACAATGAGCAGTTCTTC	CASSPRISSASYNEQFF
.	.	TRBV29-1	TRBJ2-2	TGCAGCGTTGCCCGACAGGGAGGCGGCACCGGGGAGCTGTTTTTT	CSVARQGGGTGELFF
.	few	TRBV6-1	TRBJ2-3	TGTGCCAGCGTAGCCACAGATACGCAGTATTTT	CASVATDTQYF
.	many	TRBV29-1	TRBJ2-1	TGCAGCGTTGAATCCAGGTCTAGGGATGAGCAGTTCTTC	CSVESRSRDEQFF
.	many	TRBV6-6	TRBJ2-6	TGTGCCAGTGGGGCCAACGTCCTGACTTTC	CASGANVLTF